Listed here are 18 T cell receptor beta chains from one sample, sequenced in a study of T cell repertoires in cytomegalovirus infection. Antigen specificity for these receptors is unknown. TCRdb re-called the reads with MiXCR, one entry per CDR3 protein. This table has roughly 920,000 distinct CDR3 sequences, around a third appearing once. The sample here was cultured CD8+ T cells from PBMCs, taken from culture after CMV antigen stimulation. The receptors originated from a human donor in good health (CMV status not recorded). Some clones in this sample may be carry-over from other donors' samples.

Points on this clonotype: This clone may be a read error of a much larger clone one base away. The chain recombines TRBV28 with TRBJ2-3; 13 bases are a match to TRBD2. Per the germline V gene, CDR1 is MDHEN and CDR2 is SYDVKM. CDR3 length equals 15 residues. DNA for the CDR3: TGTGCCAACAGTGGGACTAGCGGGGTCATGGATACGCAGTATTTT. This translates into CANSGTSGVMDTQYF.

This CDR3 reads CASSDPRQGTKNIQYF. CDR3 sequence (DNA): TGTGCCAGCAGTGACCCCCGACAGGGTACCAAAAACATTCAGTACTTC. This sequence joins TRBV6-4 and TRBJ2-4; TRBD1 agrees at 7 bases. J gave up 2 bases and V 2 bases, and 6 bases lay outside the gene matches. The CDR3 loop spans 16 amino acids. Germline V gene lookup returns CDR1 MRHNA and CDR2 SNTAGT.

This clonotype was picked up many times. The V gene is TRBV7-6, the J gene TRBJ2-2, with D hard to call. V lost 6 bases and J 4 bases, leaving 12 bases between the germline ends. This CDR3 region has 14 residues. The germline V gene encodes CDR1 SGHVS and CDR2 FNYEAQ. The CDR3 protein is CASSYLPGTGELFF. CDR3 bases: TGTGCCAGCAGTTACCTGCCGGGCACCGGGGAGCTGTTTTTT.

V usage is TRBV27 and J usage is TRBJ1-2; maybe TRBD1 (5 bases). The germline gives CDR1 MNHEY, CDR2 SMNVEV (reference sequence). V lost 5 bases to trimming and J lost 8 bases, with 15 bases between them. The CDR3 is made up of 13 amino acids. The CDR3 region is CASSAGLQVGYTF. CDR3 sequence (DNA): TGTGCCAGCAGTGCAGGGTTACAGGTGGGCTACACCTTC.

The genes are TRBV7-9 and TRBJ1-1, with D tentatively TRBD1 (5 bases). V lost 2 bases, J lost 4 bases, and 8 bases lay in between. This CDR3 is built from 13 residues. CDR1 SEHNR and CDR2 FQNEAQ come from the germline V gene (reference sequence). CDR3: CASSLRDVTEAFF. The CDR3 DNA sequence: TGTGCCAGCAGCTTACGGGACGTCACTGAAGCTTTCTTT.

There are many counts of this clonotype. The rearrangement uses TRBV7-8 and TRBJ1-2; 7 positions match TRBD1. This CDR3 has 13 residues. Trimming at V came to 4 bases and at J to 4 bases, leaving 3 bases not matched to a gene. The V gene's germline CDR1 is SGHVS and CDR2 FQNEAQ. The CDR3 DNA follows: TGTGCCAGCAGCTCCCGGGACAGCTATGGCTACACCTTC. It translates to CASSSRDSYGYTF.

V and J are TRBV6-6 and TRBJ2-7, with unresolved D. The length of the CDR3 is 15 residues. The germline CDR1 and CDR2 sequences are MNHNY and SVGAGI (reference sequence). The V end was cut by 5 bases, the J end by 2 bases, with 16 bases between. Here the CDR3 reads CASSAAHAGTYEQYV. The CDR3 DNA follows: TGTGCCAGCAGTGCGGCGCATGCTGGAACCTACGAGCAGTACGTC.

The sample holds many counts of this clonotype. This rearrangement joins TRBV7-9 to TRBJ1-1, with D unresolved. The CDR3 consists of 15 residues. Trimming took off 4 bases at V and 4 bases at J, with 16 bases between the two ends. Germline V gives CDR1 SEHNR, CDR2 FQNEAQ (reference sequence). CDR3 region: CASSSRHGVGTEAFF. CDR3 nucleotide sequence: TGTGCCAGCAGCTCTAGACACGGGGTGGGCACTGAAGCTTTCTTT.

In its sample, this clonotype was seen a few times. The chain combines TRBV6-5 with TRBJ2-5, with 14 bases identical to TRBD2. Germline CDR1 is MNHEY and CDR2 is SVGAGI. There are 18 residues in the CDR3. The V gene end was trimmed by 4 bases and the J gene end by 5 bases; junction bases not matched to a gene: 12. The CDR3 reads CASSLGLAGAILEETQYF. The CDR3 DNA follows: TGTGCCAGCAGTTTGGGACTAGCGGGGGCGATATTGGAGGAGACCCAGTACTTC.

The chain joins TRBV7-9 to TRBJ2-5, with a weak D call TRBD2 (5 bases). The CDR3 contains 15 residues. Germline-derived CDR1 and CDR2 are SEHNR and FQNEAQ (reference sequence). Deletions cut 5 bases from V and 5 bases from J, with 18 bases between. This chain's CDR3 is CASSRPGSEGETQYF. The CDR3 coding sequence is TGTGCCAGCAGCCGACCGGGGAGTGAAGGGGAGACCCAGTACTTC.

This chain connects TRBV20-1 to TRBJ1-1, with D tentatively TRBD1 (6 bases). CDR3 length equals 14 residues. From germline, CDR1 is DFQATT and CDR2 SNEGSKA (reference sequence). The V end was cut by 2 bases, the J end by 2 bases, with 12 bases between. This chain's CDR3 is CSARRQGPNTEAFF. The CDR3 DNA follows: TGCAGTGCTAGACGGCAGGGGCCAAACACTGAAGCTTTCTTT.

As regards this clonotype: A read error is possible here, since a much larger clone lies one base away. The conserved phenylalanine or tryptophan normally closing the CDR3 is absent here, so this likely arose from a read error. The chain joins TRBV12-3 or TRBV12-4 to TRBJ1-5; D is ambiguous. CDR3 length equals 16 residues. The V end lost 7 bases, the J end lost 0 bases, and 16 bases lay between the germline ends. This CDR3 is CASTWAPDYSNQPQHS. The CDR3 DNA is TGTGCCAGCACCTGGGCCCCAGATTATAGCAATCAGCCCCAGCATTCT.

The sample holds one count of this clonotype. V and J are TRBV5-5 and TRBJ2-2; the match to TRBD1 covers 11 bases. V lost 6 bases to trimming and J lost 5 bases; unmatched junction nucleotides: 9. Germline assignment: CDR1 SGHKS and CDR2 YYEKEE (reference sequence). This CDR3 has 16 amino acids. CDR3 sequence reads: CASTGQGAERTGELFF. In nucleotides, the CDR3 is TGTGCCAGCACCGGACAGGGGGCTGAGAGGACCGGGGAGCTGTTTTTT.

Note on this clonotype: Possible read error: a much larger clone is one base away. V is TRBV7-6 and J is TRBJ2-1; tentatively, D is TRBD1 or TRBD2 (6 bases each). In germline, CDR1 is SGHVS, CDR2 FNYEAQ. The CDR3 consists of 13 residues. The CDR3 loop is CVSSLAWGDNQFF. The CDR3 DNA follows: TGTGTCAGCAGCTTAGCCTGGGGGGACAACCAGTTCTTC.

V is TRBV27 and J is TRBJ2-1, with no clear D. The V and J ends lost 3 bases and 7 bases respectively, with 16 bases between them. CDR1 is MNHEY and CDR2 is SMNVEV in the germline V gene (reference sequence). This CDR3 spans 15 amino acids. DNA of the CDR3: TGTGCCAGCAGTTTCGACATTTCTTCTTCGAATGAGCAGTTCTTC. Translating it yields CASSFDISSSNEQFF.

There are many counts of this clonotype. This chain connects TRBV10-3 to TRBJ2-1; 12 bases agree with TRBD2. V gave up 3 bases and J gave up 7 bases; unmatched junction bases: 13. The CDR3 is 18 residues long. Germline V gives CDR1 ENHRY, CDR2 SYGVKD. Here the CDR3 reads CAISDSLGLAGGPNEQFF. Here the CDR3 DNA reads TGTGCCATCAGTGATAGTCTGGGGCTAGCGGGGGGGCCGAATGAGCAGTTCTTC.

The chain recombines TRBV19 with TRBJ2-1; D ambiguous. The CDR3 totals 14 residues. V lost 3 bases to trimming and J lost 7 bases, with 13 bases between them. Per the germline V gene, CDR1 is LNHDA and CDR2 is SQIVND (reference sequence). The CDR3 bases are TGTGCCAGTAGTATTTCGGCCGGCGCAAATGAGCAGTTCTTC. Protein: CASSISAGANEQFF.

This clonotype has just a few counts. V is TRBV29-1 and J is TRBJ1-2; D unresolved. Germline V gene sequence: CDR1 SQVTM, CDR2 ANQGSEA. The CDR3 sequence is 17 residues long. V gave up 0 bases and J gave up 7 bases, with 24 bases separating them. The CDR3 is CSVEDRRTEASVGGYTF. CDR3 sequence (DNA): TGCAGCGTTGAAGATCGAAGGACGGAGGCAAGTGTAGGTGGCTACACCTTC. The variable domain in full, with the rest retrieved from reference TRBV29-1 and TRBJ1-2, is SAVISQKPSRDICQRGTSLTIQCQVDSQVTMMFWYRQQPGQSLTLIATANQGSEATYESGFVIDKFPISRPNLTFSTLTVSNMSPEDSSIYLCSVEDRRTEASVGGYTFGSGTRLTVV.